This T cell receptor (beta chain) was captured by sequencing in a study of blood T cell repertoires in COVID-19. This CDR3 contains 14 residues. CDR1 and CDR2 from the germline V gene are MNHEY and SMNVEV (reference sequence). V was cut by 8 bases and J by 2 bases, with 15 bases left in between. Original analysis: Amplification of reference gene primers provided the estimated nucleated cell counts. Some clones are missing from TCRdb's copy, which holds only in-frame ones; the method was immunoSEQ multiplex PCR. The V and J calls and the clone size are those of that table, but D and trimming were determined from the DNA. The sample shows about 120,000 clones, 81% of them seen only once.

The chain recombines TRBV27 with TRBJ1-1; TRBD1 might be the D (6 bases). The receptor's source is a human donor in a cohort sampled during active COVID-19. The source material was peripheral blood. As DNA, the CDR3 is TGTGCCAGCCGCCAAAACAGGGCAAACACTGAAGCTTTCTTT. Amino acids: CASRQNRANTEAFF.